Presented here are 31 T cell receptor beta chains from one specimen sequenced in a study of blood T cells in healthy people across ages. The use of a sample-barcoded 5' primer and a J-beta primer mix characterized a second PCR of roughly 7 to 11 cycles. TCRdb analysed the 5' RACE reads with MiXCR anew, one entry per CDR3 protein. The data contain about 1.4 million distinct CDR3 sequences, roughly 60% of them singletons. Sequencing was done on a sample of blood. The receptors were gathered from a man aged 18 to 30 in good health.

V gene TRBV20-1 combines with J gene TRBJ2-1; TRBD2 matches 8 bases. The V gene end was trimmed by 5 bases and the J gene end by 6 bases; junction bases not matched to a gene: 9. Germline CDR1 DFQATT, CDR2 SNEGSKA (reference sequence). The CDR3 has 14 amino acids. The CDR3 DNA sequence: TGCAGTGCTCCACCGGGGGGGGATCCCAATGAGCAGTTCTTC. This translates into CSAPPGGDPNEQFF.

This clonotype was seen more than once but under ten times. The gene calls are TRBV29-1 and TRBJ2-7, with D possibly TRBD1 on 5 matching bases. V lost 3 bases and J lost 1, with 16 bases in between. This CDR3 has 15 residues. CDR1 and CDR2 (germline): SQVTM, ANQGSEA. The DNA of the CDR3 is TGCAGCGTTGAGGGGTGGCAGGGCCGTTCCTACGAGCAGTACTTC. Its protein product is CSVEGWQGRSYEQYF.

This chain connects TRBV3-1 to TRBJ2-2; 11 bases agree with TRBD2. After removal of 5 bases from V and 3 bases from J, the junction contained 11 bases not matched to a gene. CDR3 length: 18 residues. In germline, CDR1 is LGHDT, CDR2 YNNKEL (reference sequence). CDR3 nucleotides: TGTGCCAGCAGCTCTATTAAAGGGACTAGCGGCTACACCGGGGAGCTGTTTTTT. Protein sequence: CASSSIKGTSGYTGELFF.

The chain employs TRBV7-6 and TRBJ2-5; no clear D. The CDR3 runs 14 residues. CDR1 and CDR2 (germline): SGHVS, FNYEAQ. V gave up 4 bases and J gave up 0 bases, with 9 bases separating them. This CDR3 is CASSYTEYQETQYF. The CDR3 region has the DNA TGTGCCAGCAGCTACACAGAATACCAAGAGACCCAGTACTTC.

The chain is built from TRBV4-2 and TRBJ2-1, with D uncertain. Germline V gene lookup returns CDR1 LGHNA and CDR2 YNFKEQ. The CDR3 consists of 13 residues. Trimming took off 1 base at V and 6 bases at J, with 7 bases between the two ends. CDR3 sequence (DNA): TGTGCCAGCAGCCAAGGGGTGTTCAATGAGCAGTTCTTC. This codes for CASSQGVFNEQFF.

For this clonotype: This may be a read error, as it is one base from a much larger clone. This chain joins TRBV20-1 and TRBJ2-7; 8 nucleotides match TRBD2. J lost 5 bases, V lost 3 bases, and 9 bases had no gene match. CDR3 length: 14 residues. The germline V gene encodes CDR1 DFQATT and CDR2 SNEGSKA (reference sequence). The CDR3 DNA is TGCAGTGCTAGGGCCGGGACTAGGACCAACGAGCAGTACTTC. It translates to CSARAGTRTNEQYF.

The chain uses TRBV7-6 and TRBJ2-1, with 13 nucleotides matching TRBD2. V lost 5 bases to trimming and J lost 9 bases; unmatched junction nucleotides: 7. Germline loops: CDR1 SGHVS, CDR2 FNYEAQ. The CDR3 sequence is 15 residues long. CDR3 DNA: TGTGCCAGCAGCCCACTAGCGGGAGGGTCTGGTGAGCAGTTCTTC. Its protein is CASSPLAGGSGEQFF.

The genes are TRBV20-1 and TRBJ2-5; no clear D gene. The CDR3 sequence is 12 residues long. V lost 1 base and J lost 4, with 7 bases in between. In germline, CDR1 is DFQATT, CDR2 SNEGSKA (reference sequence). Here the CDR3 DNA reads TGCAGTGCTAGAGGGGGAATAGAGACCCAGTACTTC. Its translation is CSARGGIETQYF.

This clonotype was found once. The chain recombines TRBV7-8 with TRBJ2-1, with 7 positions matching TRBD2. V lost 5 bases to trimming and J lost 8 bases; unmatched junction nucleotides: 6. From germline, CDR1 is SGHVS and CDR2 FQNEAQ. The CDR3 length is 13 residues. The CDR3 spells CASSGGGYYEQFF. The CDR3 bases are TGTGCCAGCAGCGGCGGGGGTTACTATGAGCAGTTCTTC.

V gene TRBV12-3 or TRBV12-4 combines with J gene TRBJ2-1; possible D gene TRBD2, 5 bases. This CDR3 has 13 amino acids. Deletions cut 6 bases from V and 10 bases from J, with 16 bases between. CDR3 DNA sequence: TGTGCCAGCAGCCCCGGACTCAATTCCGAGCAGTTCTTC. This gives the protein CASSPGLNSEQFF.

The CDR3: CASSLFIDNLYNEQFF. The DNA of the CDR3 is TGTGCCAGCAGCTTATTCATCGACAATCTCTACAATGAGCAGTTCTTC. The chain employs TRBV11-2 and TRBJ2-1; no reliable D call. V was shortened by 2 bases and J by 3 bases, with 14 bases between the two germline ends. This CDR3 contains 16 residues. CDR1 and CDR2 from the germline V gene are SGHAT and FQNNGV.

J is TRBJ2-7 and V is TRBV7-9; TRBD2 matches at 14 bases. Germline V gene lookup returns CDR1 SEHNR and CDR2 FQNEAQ (reference sequence). Trimming removed 5 bases from V and 8 bases from J; junction bases left unmatched: 5. CDR3 length: 14 amino acids. The CDR3 DNA sequence: TGTGCCAGCAGCGTGGGGACTAGCGGGGGAAAGCAGTACTTC. Translation gives CASSVGTSGGKQYF. Complete variable domain (other parts from reference TRBV7-9 and TRBJ2-7): DTGVSQNPRHKITKRGQNVTFRCDPISEHNRLYWYRQTLGQGPEFLTYFQNEAQLEKSRLLSDRFSAERPKGSFSTLEIQRTEQGDSAMYLCASSVGTSGGKQYFGPGTRLTVT.

The chain joins TRBV20-1 to TRBJ2-5; 7 bases agree with TRBD1. The CDR3 spans 18 residues. The junction had 17 bases not matched to a gene; V was cut back by 3 bases and J by 1 base. Germline values: CDR1 DFQATT, CDR2 SNEGSKA (reference sequence). CDR3 protein: CSARETGPYVVSQETQYF. The DNA for the CDR3 is TGCAGTGCTAGGGAGACAGGGCCCTACGTCGTTAGCCAAGAGACCCAGTACTTC.

The chain employs TRBV24-1 and TRBJ2-3; no reliable D call. This CDR3 is built from 15 residues. The V gene's germline CDR1 is KGHDR and CDR2 SFDVKD. V lost 3 bases and J 3 bases, leaving 12 bases between the germline ends. CDR3 DNA sequence: TGTGCCACCAGTGATAACGGACCGAAAACAGATACGCAGTATTTT. Its translation is CATSDNGPKTDTQYF.

The chain uses TRBV24-1 and TRBJ2-5; 10 bases line up with TRBD1. CDR3 length: 17 amino acids. Germline CDR1 reads KGHDR; CDR2 reads SFDVKD. V shed 4 bases, J shed 4 bases, and the junction held 11 bases outside the gene matches. This CDR3 is CATSENDRGRFRETQYF. The CDR3 coding sequence is TGTGCCACCAGTGAAAACGACAGGGGGCGATTTCGAGAGACCCAGTACTTC.

V and J are TRBV29-1 and TRBJ2-4; 11 bases match TRBD1. Germline V CDR1 and CDR2: SQVTM, ANQGSEA. V shed 5 bases and J 13 bases; nucleotides not matched to a gene: 19. The CDR3 contains 16 residues. The DNA of the CDR3 is TGCAGCGTTTCGGGGTTCGGGGACAGGGGGTACAATGAGCAGTACTTC. Protein product: CSVSGFGDRGYNEQYF.

The chain recombines TRBV4-3 with TRBJ2-1; D is perhaps TRBD1 (6 bases). Trimming pared 0 bases from V and 2 bases from J, leaving 11 bases between. The CDR3 consists of 16 residues. Germline V gene lookup returns CDR1 LGHNA and CDR2 YSLEER. The CDR3 DNA reads as TGCGCCAGCAGCCAAGATCTTGGGGGCGCCTACAATGAGCAGTTCTTC. Translated: CASSQDLGGAYNEQFF.

The V call is TRBV20-1, the J call TRBJ2-7; 7 nucleotides align to TRBD2. This CDR3 has 14 amino acids. V trimming: 6 bases; J trimming: 2 bases; junction bases outside the gene matches: 10. CDR1 and CDR2 (germline): DFQATT, SNEGSKA (reference sequence). CDR3 nucleotides: TGCAGTGCCAGCGGGATCGGAACTACCTACGAGCAGTACTTC. Translating it yields CSASGIGTTYEQYF.

This clonotype was seen a handful of times. The chain is built from TRBV9 and TRBJ1-2; maybe TRBD1 (5 bases). V lost 5 bases, J lost 0 bases, and 17 bases lay in between. The CDR3 loop spans 16 amino acids. Germline CDR1 is SGDLS and CDR2 is YYNGEE. Here the CDR3 reads CASRPGAVSSNYGYTF. In DNA form, the CDR3 reads TGTGCCAGCAGACCTGGGGCCGTATCGTCTAACTATGGCTACACCTTC.

The CDR3 nucleotides read TGTGCCAGCAGTTACATCGGGCCAGCTTACACTAACTATGGCTACACCTTC. Translation gives CASSYIGPAYTNYGYTF. The chain links TRBV6-2 or TRBV6-3 to TRBJ1-2; D ambiguous. Trimming removed 2 bases from V and 0 bases from J, with 16 bases in between. Per germline, CDR1 MNHEY and CDR2 SVGEGT. The CDR3 covers 17 residues.

J is TRBJ1-2 and V is TRBV11-2, with 7 bases matching TRBD1. CDR1 and CDR2 (germline): SGHAT, FQNNGV. The CDR3 runs 15 residues. J was trimmed by 2 bases and V by 6 bases; bases with no gene match: 9. CDR3 loop: CASSSYRGRNYGYTF. CDR3 nucleotide sequence: TGTGCCAGCAGTTCCTACAGGGGTAGGAACTATGGCTACACCTTC.

This clonotype was observed once. The rearrangement joins TRBV6-1 to TRBJ2-5; 8 nucleotides line up with TRBD1. The V gene's germline CDR1 is MNHNS and CDR2 SASEGT. With V trimmed by 8 bases and J by 1 base, 3 bases remained unmatched. The CDR3 runs to 13 residues. CDR3 region: CASWDRLQETQYF. CDR3 sequence (DNA): TGTGCCAGCTGGGACAGGCTCCAAGAGACCCAGTACTTC.

V usage is TRBV20-1 and J usage is TRBJ2-1; no clear D gene. The J call is doubtful: the DNA matches TRBJ2-7 better. This CDR3 contains 14 residues. Germline-derived CDR1 and CDR2 are DFQATT and SNEGSKA (reference sequence). The CDR3 is CSARDAAQEYEQYF. In DNA, the CDR3 is TGCAGTGCTAGAGATGCCGCCCAGGAATACGAGCAGTACTTC.

The V gene is TRBV6-6, the J gene TRBJ1-5; no definite D call. The germline V gene encodes CDR1 MNHNY and CDR2 SVGAGI (reference sequence). V gave up 6 bases and J gave up 2 bases, with 14 bases separating them. The CDR3 totals 15 residues. CDR3 DNA sequence: TGTGCCAGCAGACTAGAGAGGGAAGGCAATCAGCCCCAGCATTTT. It translates to CASRLEREGNQPQHF.

This clonotype was found a few times. V and J are TRBV29-1 and TRBJ2-1; no definite D call. V lost 1 base to trimming and J lost 9 bases, with 4 bases between them. Germline V lookup: CDR1 SQVTM, CDR2 ANQGSEA. The CDR3 has 10 amino acids. The CDR3 loop is CSVEVFEQFF. DNA of the CDR3: TGCAGCGTTGAAGTCTTTGAGCAGTTCTTC.

This clonotype was seen a few times. The chain is built from TRBV20-1 and TRBJ2-1; D ambiguous. The CDR3 has 11 amino acids. V shed 0 bases and J shed 12 bases, with 9 bases lying between them. Germline CDR1 is DFQATT and CDR2 is SNEGSKA (reference sequence). The CDR3 spells CSARDGPGQFF. The CDR3, as DNA: TGCAGTGCTAGAGATGGTCCCGGGCAGTTCTTC.

The chain is built from TRBV28 and TRBJ1-1, with unresolved D. The CDR3 length is 15 residues. Trimming shortened V by 6 bases and J by 0 bases, and 14 bases separated the two germline ends. Germline V gene lookup returns CDR1 MDHEN and CDR2 SYDVKM. The CDR3 region is CASSHQLQVNTEAFF. CDR3 bases: TGTGCCAGCAGCCACCAACTCCAGGTGAACACTGAAGCTTTCTTT.

The chain is built from TRBV20-1 and TRBJ2-3; D not resolved. Germline V lookup: CDR1 DFQATT, CDR2 SNEGSKA (reference sequence). Deletions cut 3 bases from V and 3 bases from J, with 7 bases between. The CDR3 has 12 amino acids. For the CDR3, the DNA is TGCAGTGCTAGGACGATTACAGATACGCAGTATTTT. Translation: CSARTITDTQYF.

This clonotype was observed a handful of times. The V gene is TRBV11-2, the J gene TRBJ2-7, with no clear D. With 5 bases removed from V and 4 bases from J, the gap between germline ends came to 12 bases. Germline loops: CDR1 SGHAT, CDR2 FQNNGV. The CDR3 is made up of 13 amino acids. This CDR3 reads CASSPMGDYEQYF. The CDR3 nucleotides are TGTGCCAGCAGCCCAATGGGCGATTACGAGCAGTACTTC.

This chain links TRBV7-2 with TRBJ2-1; no clear D. V was shortened by 2 bases and J by 8 bases, with 10 bases between the two germline ends. The germline gives CDR1 SGHTA, CDR2 FQGNSA. The CDR3 consists of 13 residues. The CDR3: CASSLIIADEQFF. The DNA of the CDR3 is TGTGCCAGCAGCTTAATAATCGCAGATGAGCAGTTCTTC.

This chain connects TRBV6-2 or TRBV6-3 to TRBJ2-1, with TRBD2 as a possible D gene (6 bases). The V end lost 8 bases, the J end lost 0 bases, and 8 bases lay between the germline ends. The germline gives CDR1 MNHEY, CDR2 SVGEGT. The CDR3 length is 13 residues. The CDR3 DNA is TGTGCCAGCCTAGCGCCCTCCTACAATGAGCAGTTCTTC. Translation: CASLAPSYNEQFF.